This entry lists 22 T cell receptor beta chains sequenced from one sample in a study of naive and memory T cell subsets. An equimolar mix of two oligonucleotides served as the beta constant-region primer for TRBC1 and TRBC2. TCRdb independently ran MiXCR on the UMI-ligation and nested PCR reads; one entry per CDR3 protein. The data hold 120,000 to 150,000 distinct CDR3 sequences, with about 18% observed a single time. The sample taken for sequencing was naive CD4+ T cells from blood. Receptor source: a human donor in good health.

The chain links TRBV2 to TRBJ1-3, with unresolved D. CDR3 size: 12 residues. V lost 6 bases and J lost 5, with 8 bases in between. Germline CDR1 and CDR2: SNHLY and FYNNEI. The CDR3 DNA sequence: TGTGCCAGCAGCCCCGACCGAAACACCATATATTTT. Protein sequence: CASSPDRNTIYF.

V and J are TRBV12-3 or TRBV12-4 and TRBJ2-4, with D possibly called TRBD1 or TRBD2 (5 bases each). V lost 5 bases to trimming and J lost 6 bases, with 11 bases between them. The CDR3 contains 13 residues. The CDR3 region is CASSPPGRNIQYF. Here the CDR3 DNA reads TGTGCCAGCAGTCCTCCGGGACGAAACATTCAGTACTTC.

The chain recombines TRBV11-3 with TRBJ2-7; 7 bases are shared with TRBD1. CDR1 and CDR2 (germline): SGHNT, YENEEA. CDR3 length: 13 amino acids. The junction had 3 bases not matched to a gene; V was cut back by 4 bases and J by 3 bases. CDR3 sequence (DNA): TGTGCCAGCAGCTATGACAGGGACTACGAGCAGTACTTC. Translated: CASSYDRDYEQYF.

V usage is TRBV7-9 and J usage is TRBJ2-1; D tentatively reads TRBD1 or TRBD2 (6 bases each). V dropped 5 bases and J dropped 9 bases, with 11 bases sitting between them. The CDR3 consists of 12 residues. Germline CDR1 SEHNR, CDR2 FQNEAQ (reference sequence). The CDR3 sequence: CASSRGRGEQFF. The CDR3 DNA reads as TGTGCCAGCAGCCGGGGGCGAGGTGAGCAGTTCTTC. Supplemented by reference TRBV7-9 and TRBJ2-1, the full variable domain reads DTGVSQNPRHKITKRGQNVTFRCDPISEHNRLYWYRQTLGQGPEFLTYFQNEAQLEKSRLLSDRFSAERPKGSFSTLEIQRTEQGDSAMYLCASSRGRGEQFFGPGTRLTVL.

The CDR3 spells CSGSGGKSNEQFF. In nucleotides, the CDR3 is TGCAGTGGGTCGGGAGGGAAGTCGAATGAGCAGTTCTTC. The chain is built from TRBV20-1 and TRBJ2-1, with 8 bases matching TRBD2. V dropped 7 bases and J dropped 7; count of bases not matched to a gene: 9. The CDR3 sequence is 13 residues long. The germline V gene encodes CDR1 DFQATT and CDR2 SNEGSKA (reference sequence).

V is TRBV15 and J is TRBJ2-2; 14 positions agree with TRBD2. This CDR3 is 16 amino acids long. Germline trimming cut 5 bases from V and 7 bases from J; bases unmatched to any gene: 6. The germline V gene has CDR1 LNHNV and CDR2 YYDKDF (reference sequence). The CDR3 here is CATSRGLAGVFGELFF. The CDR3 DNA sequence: TGTGCCACCAGCCGGGGACTAGCGGGAGTATTCGGGGAGCTGTTTTTT.

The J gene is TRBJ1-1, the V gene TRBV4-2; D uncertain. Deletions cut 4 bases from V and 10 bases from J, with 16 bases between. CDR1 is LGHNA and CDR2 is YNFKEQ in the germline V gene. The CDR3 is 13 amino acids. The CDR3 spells CASSLSLGSGAFF. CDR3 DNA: TGTGCCAGCAGCCTGTCTCTGGGTAGTGGAGCTTTCTTT.

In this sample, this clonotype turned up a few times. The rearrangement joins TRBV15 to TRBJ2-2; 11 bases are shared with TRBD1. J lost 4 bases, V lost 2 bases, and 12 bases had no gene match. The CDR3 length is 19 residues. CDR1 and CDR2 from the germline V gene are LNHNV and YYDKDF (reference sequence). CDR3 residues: CATSRIRQGTGGVTGELFF. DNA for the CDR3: TGTGCCACCAGCAGAATACGACAAGGGACAGGGGGAGTCACCGGGGAGCTGTTTTTT. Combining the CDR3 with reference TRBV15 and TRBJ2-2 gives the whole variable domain DAMVIQNPRYQVTQFGKPVTLSCSQTLNHNVMYWYQQKSSQAPKLLFHYYDKDFNNEADTPDNFQSRRPNTSFCFLDIRSPGLGDTAMYLCATSRIRQGTGGVTGELFFGEGSRLTVL.

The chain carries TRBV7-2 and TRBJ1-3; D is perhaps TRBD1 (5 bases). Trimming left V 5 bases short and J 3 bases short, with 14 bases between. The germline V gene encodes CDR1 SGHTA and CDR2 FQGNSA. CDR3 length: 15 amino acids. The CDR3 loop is CASSPRTGDGNTIYF. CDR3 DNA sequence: TGTGCCAGCAGCCCAAGGACGGGGGATGGAAACACCATATATTTT.

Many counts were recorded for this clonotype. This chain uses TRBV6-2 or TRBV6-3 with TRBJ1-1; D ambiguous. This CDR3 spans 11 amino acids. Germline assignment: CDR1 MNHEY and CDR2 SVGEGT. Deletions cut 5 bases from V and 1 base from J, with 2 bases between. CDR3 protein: CASSRNTEAFF. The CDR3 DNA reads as TGTGCCAGCAGTCGGAACACTGAAGCTTTCTTT.

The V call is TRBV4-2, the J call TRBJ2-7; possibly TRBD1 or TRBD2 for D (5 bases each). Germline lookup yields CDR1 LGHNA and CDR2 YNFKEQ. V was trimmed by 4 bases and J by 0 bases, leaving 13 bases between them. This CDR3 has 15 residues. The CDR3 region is CASSRTGATSYEQYF. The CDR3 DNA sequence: TGTGCCAGCAGCCGAACCGGGGCGACCTCCTACGAGCAGTACTTC.

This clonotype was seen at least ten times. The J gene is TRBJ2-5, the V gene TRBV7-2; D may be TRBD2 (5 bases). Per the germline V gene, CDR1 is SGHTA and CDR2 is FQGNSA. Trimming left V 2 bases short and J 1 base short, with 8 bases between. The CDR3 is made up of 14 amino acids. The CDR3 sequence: CASSLWSGQETQYF. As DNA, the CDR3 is TGTGCCAGCAGCTTATGGAGCGGCCAAGAGACCCAGTACTTC.

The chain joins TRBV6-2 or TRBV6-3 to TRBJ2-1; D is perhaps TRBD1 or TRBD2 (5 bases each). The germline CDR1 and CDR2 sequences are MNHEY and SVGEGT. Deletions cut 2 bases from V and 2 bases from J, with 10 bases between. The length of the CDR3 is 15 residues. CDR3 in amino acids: CASSYGGDPYNEQFF. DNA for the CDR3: TGTGCCAGCAGTTACGGGGGTGACCCCTACAATGAGCAGTTCTTC.

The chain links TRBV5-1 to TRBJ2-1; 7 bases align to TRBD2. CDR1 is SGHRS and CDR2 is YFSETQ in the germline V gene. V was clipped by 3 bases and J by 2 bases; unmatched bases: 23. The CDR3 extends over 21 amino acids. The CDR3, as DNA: TGCGCCAGCAGCTCGCCTGGGGGGGGGTTCGTTGGGAAAAGCCCCTACAATGAGCAGTTCTTC. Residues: CASSSPGGGFVGKSPYNEQFF.

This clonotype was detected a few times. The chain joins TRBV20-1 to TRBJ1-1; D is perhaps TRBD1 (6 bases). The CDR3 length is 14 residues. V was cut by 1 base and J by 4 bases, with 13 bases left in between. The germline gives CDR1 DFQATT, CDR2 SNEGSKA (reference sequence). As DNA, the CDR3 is TGCAGTGCTAGAGGGAACGGAGGGGGCACTGAAGCTTTCTTT. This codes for CSARGNGGGTEAFF.

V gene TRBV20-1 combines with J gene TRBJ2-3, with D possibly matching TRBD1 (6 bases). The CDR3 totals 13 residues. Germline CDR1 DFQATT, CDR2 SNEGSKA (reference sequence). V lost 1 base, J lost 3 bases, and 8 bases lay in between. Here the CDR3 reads CSARAGQTDTQYF. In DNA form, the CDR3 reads TGCAGTGCTAGAGCGGGACAAACAGATACGCAGTATTTT.

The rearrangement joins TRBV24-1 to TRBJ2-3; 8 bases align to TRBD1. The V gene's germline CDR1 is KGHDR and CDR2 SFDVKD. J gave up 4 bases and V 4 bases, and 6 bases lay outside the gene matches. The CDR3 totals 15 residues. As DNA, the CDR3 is TGTGCCACCAGTGACCGGACAGGGCACTCAGATACGCAGTATTTT. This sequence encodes CATSDRTGHSDTQYF.

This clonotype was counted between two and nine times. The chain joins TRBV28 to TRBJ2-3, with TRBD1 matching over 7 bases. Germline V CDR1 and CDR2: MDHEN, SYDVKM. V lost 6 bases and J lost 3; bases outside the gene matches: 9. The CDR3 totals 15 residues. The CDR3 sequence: CASSLRRGQTDTQYF. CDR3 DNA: TGTGCCAGCAGCCTCAGAAGGGGGCAAACAGATACGCAGTATTTT.

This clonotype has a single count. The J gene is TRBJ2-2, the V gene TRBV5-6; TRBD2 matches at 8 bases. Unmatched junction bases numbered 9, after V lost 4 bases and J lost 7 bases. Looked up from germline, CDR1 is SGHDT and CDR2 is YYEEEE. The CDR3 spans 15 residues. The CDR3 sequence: CASSPGTSWVGELFF. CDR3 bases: TGTGCCAGCAGCCCAGGGACTAGTTGGGTCGGGGAGCTGTTTTTT.

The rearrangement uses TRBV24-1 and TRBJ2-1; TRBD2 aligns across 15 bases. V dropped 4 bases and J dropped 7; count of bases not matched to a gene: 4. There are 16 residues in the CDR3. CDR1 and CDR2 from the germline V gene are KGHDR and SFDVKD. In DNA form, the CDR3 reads TGTGCCACCAGTGACCGGGGGACTAGCGGGAGGAATGAGCAGTTCTTC. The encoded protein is CATSDRGTSGRNEQFF.

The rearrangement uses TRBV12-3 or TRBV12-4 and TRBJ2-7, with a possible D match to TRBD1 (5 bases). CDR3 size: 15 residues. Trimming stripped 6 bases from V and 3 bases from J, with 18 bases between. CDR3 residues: CASSFSGGHDYEQYF. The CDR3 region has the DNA TGTGCCAGCAGCTTCTCCGGTGGACACGACTACGAGCAGTACTTC.

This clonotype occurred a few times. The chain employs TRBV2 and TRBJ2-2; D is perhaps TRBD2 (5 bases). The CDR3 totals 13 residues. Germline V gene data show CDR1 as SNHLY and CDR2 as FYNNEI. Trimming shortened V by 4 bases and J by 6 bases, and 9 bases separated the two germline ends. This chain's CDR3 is CASSVEGSGELFF. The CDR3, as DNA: TGTGCCAGCAGTGTTGAGGGATCCGGGGAGCTGTTTTTT.